Presented here are 3 T cell receptor beta chains from one specimen sequenced in a study of blood T cell repertoires in COVID-19. The table came from immunoSEQ multiplex PCR; TCRdb's copy has only in-frame clones and leaves some out. This table holds under 70,000 clones, 80% found once. Sequenced material: peripheral blood. The receptors derive from a human donor in a cohort sampled during active COVID-19.

This clone came up once. This rearrangement joins TRBV5-1 to TRBJ2-5, with 8 bases fitting TRBD1. Per germline, CDR1 SGHRS and CDR2 YFSETQ. CDR3 length: 14 amino acids. J was trimmed by 5 bases and V by 3 bases; bases with no gene match: 6. The DNA for the CDR3 is TGCGCCAGCAGCTATCAGGGGGCCGATGAGACCCAGTACTTC. It encodes CASSYQGADETQYF.

V gene TRBV28 combines with J gene TRBJ1-2; 8 bases map to TRBD1. Germline lookup yields CDR1 MDHEN and CDR2 SYDVKM. V gave up 5 bases and J gave up 4 bases; unmatched junction bases: 6. CDR3 length equals 14 residues. The CDR3 bases are TGTGCCAGCAGTCCAGGGGGCAGATCCTATGGCTACACCTTC. Its translation: CASSPGGRSYGYTF.

This clone was observed a single time. The chain carries TRBV18 and TRBJ2-3, with TRBD2 matching over 14 bases. Per germline, CDR1 KGHSH and CDR2 LQKENI. The CDR3 length is 17 residues. The J segment lost 5 bases and the V segment lost 3 bases, leaving 7 bases of the junction unmatched. CDR3 DNA: TGTGCCAGCTCACCCCCCGGGGGGACTAGCGGGAGAGATACGCAGTATTTT. Translating gives CASSPPGGTSGRDTQYF.